The clone carrying this T cell receptor beta chain was seen a handful of times. Its antigen is unknown. The CDR3 has 15 amino acids. V was shortened by 4 bases and J by 7 bases, with 17 bases between the two germline ends. Germline V gene sequence: CDR1 MNHEY, CDR2 SVGEGT. This entry comes from a study of response to subunit inactivated influenza vaccine. Study-wide points: Authors proposed each seasonal influenza vaccination draws in few new T cells.

TCRdb called the RT-PCR reads again in MiXCR, with one record for every CDR3 protein. The sample holds some 550,000 distinct CDR3 sequences, under 25% seen once. The sample was also reused in another study, on T cells expressing NK-cell markers. This second study notes: Researchers built TCR beta cDNA using 5'RACE template switching with UMIs. In sorted CD3+CD56+NKG2C+, CD3+CD56+NKG2C- and CD3+CD56-NKG2C+ T cells, TCR beta repertoires were obtained. The dominant NKG2C+ clonotypes represented about 1.0-7.5% of CD8+ T cells in five or six donors. Dominance of the CD3+CD56-NKG2C+ fraction by these clonotypes also held in several donors.

The clonotype originates from a man aged 50 or older who received an inactivated influenza vaccine. The V call is TRBV6-2 or TRBV6-3, the J call TRBJ2-1, with D possibly TRBD2 on 6 matching bases. The sample consisted of CD4+ T cells sorted from PBMCs, taken 11 to 12 days after vaccination. This CDR3 reads CASSLGITSSNEQFF. CDR3 nucleotide sequence: TGTGCCAGCAGTTTGGGGATAACTAGCAGTAATGAGCAGTTCTTC.